These T cell receptor beta chains were read from a single sample in a study of T cell changes during pregnancy in multiple sclerosis. The table came from immunoSEQ multiplex PCR; TCRdb's copy has only in-frame clones and leaves some out. This table holds over 40,000 clones, about 90% found once. Here the sequenced sample was peripheral blood, taken in the first trimester of pregnancy. The receptors were sampled from a female donor in good health, enrolled as a control in a pregnancy study. Both conserved end residues are part of each CDR3. D genes are given only for firm matches. Part of the rows lack a size; the others show once, few, many or a class for expanded clones.

j_gene,v_gene,abundance,d_gene,CDR3aa,CDR3nt
TRBJ1-6,TRBV12-2,.,.,CASRSSTGPSSYNSPLHF,TGTGCAAGTCGCTCATCGACAGGCCCGAGCTCCTATAATTCACCCCTCCACTTT
TRBJ1-1,TRBV6-1,few,TRBD1,CASSEAGTGTEAFF,TGTGCCAGCAGTGAAGCGGGGACAGGCACTGAAGCTTTCTTT
TRBJ1-6,TRBV7-2,.,TRBD1,CASRLEGTASNSPLHF,TGTGCCAGCAGATTAGAGGGGACAGCCTCAAATTCACCCCTCCACTTT
TRBJ2-7,TRBV18,once,TRBD1,CASSPLTGGNEQYF,TGTGCCAGCTCACCACTGACAGGGGGCAACGAGCAGTACTTC
TRBJ2-1,TRBV19,once,TRBD1,CAYRGRHEQFF,TGTGCTTACAGGGGGCGGCATGAGCAGTTCTTC
TRBJ2-5,TRBV4-1,.,.,CASSPDSEETQYF,TGCGCCAGCAGCCCGGACTCCGAAGAGACCCAGTACTTC
TRBJ2-7,TRBV6-5,.,.,CASSYIGGSSYEQYF,TGTGCCAGCAGTTACATCGGCGGCAGCTCCTACGAGCAGTACTTC
TRBJ1-1,TRBV5-4,.,.,CASSADGPSANTEAFF,TGTGCCAGCAGCGCGGACGGGCCTAGCGCGAACACTGAAGCTTTCTTT
TRBJ1-6,TRBV4-2,.,TRBD1,CASSREVQGAINSPLHF,TGTGCCAGCAGCCGAGAAGTGCAGGGGGCTATTAATTCACCCCTCCACTTT
TRBJ2-5,TRBV9,.,.,CASARGGKAQETQYF,TGTGCCAGCGCGAGGGGGGGAAAAGCTCAAGAGACCCAGTACTTC